The clone carrying this T cell receptor beta chain was seen ten or more times. Its antigen is not known. The data derive from a study of molecular identifiers for immune sequencing clone quantification. Study findings and constraints: Clonotypes topping 20 RNA copies carried over 98% of effector molecules but under 1% of naive ones.

In preparing bulk TCR libraries, previously described methods and listed TCR primers were used. TCRdb processed the PCR reads anew with MiXCR; each CDR3 protein has one entry. The table includes 40,000 to 45,000 distinct CDR3 sequences, 15% to 20% detected once. Naive CD8 T cells were FACS-sorted by CD8+CD4-CCR7+CD45RA+ markers. V gave up 4 bases and J gave up 6 bases, with 10 bases separating them. Per the germline V gene, CDR1 is MNHEY and CDR2 is SVGEGT. The CDR3 length is 12 residues. The source material was naive CD8+ T cells from blood, with Jurkat cell RNA spiked in. Subset in this sample: FACS-sorted CD8+CD4-CCR7+CD45RA+ naive T cells. The receptor was derived from a human donor in good health. Some libraries in this study had Jurkat cell RNA spiked in. The gene calls are TRBV6-2 or TRBV6-3 and TRBJ2-7, with D possibly being TRBD2 (6 bases). CDR3 nucleotide sequence: TGTGCCAGCAGTTTCGGGGGAGGCGAGCAGTACTTC. It encodes CASSFGGGEQYF.